This is a list of T cell receptor beta chains from one sample in a study of T-cell memory formation after mild COVID-19. Using its own MiXCR run on the 5' RACE reads, TCRdb lists one record per CDR3 protein. The table records 200,000 to 300,000 distinct CDR3 sequences, 8% to 10% of them present only once. Sequencing used PBMCs or a T cell subset sorted from them (not recorded which). These receptors were obtained from a man aged 18 to 29 who had mild COVID-19 (a few samples of this study predate the infection). Cell type and time point are not known. Each CDR3 is given with its conserved first and last residue. A D gene is named only where the DNA matches it firmly. Not all rows give a size; the values are once, few, many and, for expanded clones, a class.

v_gene	abundance	d_gene	j_gene	CDR3nt	CDR3aa
TRBV12-3/TRBV12-4	once	NA	TRBJ1-2	TGTGCCAGCCGCCCCACCCGGGGCGACTATGGCTACACCTTC	CASRPTRGDYGYTF
TRBV7-8	few	NA	TRBJ2-3	TGTGCCAGCAGCTTATCATGGCTAGATACGCAGTATTTT	CASSLSWLDTQYF
TRBV7-2	few	NA	TRBJ2-3	TGTGCCAGCAGTTATGCTGGGACTCCAGATACGCAGTATTTT	CASSYAGTPDTQYF
TRBV4-1	NA	NA	TRBJ1-1	TGCGCCAGCAGCCAAGTGGCAGGGAGGGCTTTCTTT	CASSQVAGRAFF
TRBV5-6	few	NA	TRBJ2-5	TGTGCCAGCAGCTTGGGACGGACCACTCCGACCCAGTACTTC	CASSLGRTTPTQYF
TRBV15	many	NA	TRBJ2-7	TGTGCCACCAGCAGAGATCCCCCTGGGACGGCATCCTACGAGCAGTACTTC	CATSRDPPGTASYEQYF
TRBV6-1	few	NA	TRBJ1-3	TGTGCCAGCCGCGACAGTGGGGACTCTGGAAACACCATATATTTT	CASRDSGDSGNTIYF
TRBV6-2/TRBV6-3	NA	TRBD1	TRBJ1-4	TGTGCCAGCAGTTACACGACCACGACAGGGAATGAAAAACTGTTTTTT	CASSYTTTTGNEKLFF
TRBV7-6	NA	TRBD2	TRBJ2-3	TGTGCCAGCAGCTTAGCCCGCACTAGCGGGGCCACAGATACGCAGTATTTT	CASSLARTSGATDTQYF
TRBV12-3/TRBV12-4	NA	TRBD2	TRBJ2-1	TGTGCCAGCAGTTTTTTTGGGGACTACTACAATGAGCAGTTCTTC	CASSFFGDYYNEQFF
TRBV6-5	few	NA	TRBJ1-2	TGTGCCAGCTCCGGGGTCTATAACGGCTACACCTTC	CASSGVYNGYTF
TRBV29-1	NA	TRBD1	TRBJ2-7	TGCAGCGTTATAGGGGGCGCGTACGAGCAGTACTTC	CSVIGGAYEQYF
TRBV5-1	NA	NA	TRBJ1-6	TGCGCCAGCAGCTTGCAGGGGCTAGGGAATTCACCCCTCCACTTT	CASSLQGLGNSPLHF
TRBV12-3/TRBV12-4	few	NA	TRBJ2-1	TGTGCCAGCAGTTTAGGGCAGCAAACTGAGCAGTTCTTC	CASSLGQQTEQFF
TRBV4-3	many	NA	TRBJ2-1	TGCGCCAGCAGCCAAGATAAAGGCGCGGCCGAGCAGTTCTTC	CASSQDKGAAEQFF
TRBV5-1	NA	NA	TRBJ2-5	TGCGCCAGCAGCCCGGGGGACGGGGCAGGGGAGACCCAGTACTTC	CASSPGDGAGETQYF
TRBV6-5	few	NA	TRBJ2-1	TGTGCCAGCAATCCCCGGAGGCCAAGCTCCTACAATGAGCAGTTCTTC	CASNPRRPSSYNEQFF
TRBV3-1	NA	NA	TRBJ2-3	TGTGCCAGCAGCCTCGGGATGGAGGATACGCAGTATTTT	CASSLGMEDTQYF
TRBV6-5	NA	NA	TRBJ1-1	TGTGCCAGCAGTGCGGGACGGATGAACACTGAAGCTTTCTTT	CASSAGRMNTEAFF
TRBV5-1	many	NA	TRBJ1-5	TGCGCCAGCAGCTTGCAGGGCAATAGCAATCAGCCCCAGCATTTT	CASSLQGNSNQPQHF
TRBV5-1	many	NA	TRBJ2-6	TGCGCCAGCAGCACCACCTCGGGGGCTGGGGCCAACGTCCTGACTTTC	CASSTTSGAGANVLTF
TRBV6-5	many	NA	TRBJ2-3	TGTGCCAGCAGCCAAATGGGGCTGGCGATTAGCACAGATACGCAGTATTTT	CASSQMGLAISTDTQYF
TRBV6-2/TRBV6-3	NA	NA	TRBJ2-3	TGTGCCAGCAGTTACGGGATCACAGATACGCAGTATTTT	CASSYGITDTQYF
TRBV4-3	few	NA	TRBJ1-6	TGCGCCAGCAGCCAAGTAAGCCGCCCTAGTCTGTATAATTCACCCCTCCACTTT	CASSQVSRPSLYNSPLHF
TRBV30	NA	NA	TRBJ1-1	TGTGCCTGGAGTGTATTCCAGGTGGCTTTCTTT	CAWSVFQVAFF
TRBV6-2/TRBV6-3	few	NA	TRBJ1-2	TGTGCCAGCAGTTACTCGGCAGGGGATGGCTACACCTTC	CASSYSAGDGYTF
TRBV5-1	many	TRBD2	TRBJ2-1	TGCGCCAGCAGACCTAGCGGGGGAGGCTCCTACAATGAGCAGTTCTTC	CASRPSGGGSYNEQFF
TRBV3-1	few	NA	TRBJ1-2	TGTGCCAGCAGCCCCTGGACAGAAGAAAACTATGGCTACACCTTC	CASSPWTEENYGYTF
TRBV6-2/TRBV6-3	few	TRBD2	TRBJ2-2	TGTGCCAGCAGTTTAGCGGGGGGCCGAGAAACCGGGGAGCTGTTTTTT	CASSLAGGRETGELFF
TRBV4-2	many	TRBD2	TRBJ2-7	TGTGCCAGCAGCCCCGAGCGGGGGGGCTCCTACGAGCAGTACTTC	CASSPERGGSYEQYF
TRBV11-2	few	NA	TRBJ2-7	TGTGCCAGCAGCGCCGGGACCTCCTACGAGCAGTACTTC	CASSAGTSYEQYF
TRBV7-8	NA	NA	TRBJ1-3	TGTGCCAGCAGCCCTCCGGGGATCTCTGGAAACACCATATATTTT	CASSPPGISGNTIYF
TRBV20-1	many	TRBD2	TRBJ2-3	TGCAGACTAATTCCGGGACTAGCGGGGGGGCCGAATACGCAGTATTTT	CRLIPGLAGGPNTQYF
TRBV7-2	NA	TRBD1	TRBJ1-5	TGTGCCAGCAGCTTAAACAGGGGTAATCAGCCCCAGCATTTT	CASSLNRGNQPQHF
TRBV23-1	NA	TRBD1	TRBJ2-5	TGCGCCAGCAGTCAATCCTATCCCGGGACAGGGGAAGAGACCCAGTACTTC	CASSQSYPGTGEETQYF
TRBV29-1	few	TRBD1	TRBJ2-2	TGCAGCGTCGCGGACAGGGAAGGCGGGGAGCTGTTTTTT	CSVADREGGELFF
TRBV28	few	NA	TRBJ1-2	TGTGCCAGCACCCCCGACAGCTATGGCTACACCTTC	CASTPDSYGYTF
TRBV5-1	NA	NA	TRBJ1-4	TGCGCCAGCAGCCCCGGTGGCAGACTAACAACTAATGAAAAACTGTTTTTT	CASSPGGRLTTNEKLFF
TRBV12-3/TRBV12-4	NA	TRBD1	TRBJ2-1	TGTGCCAGCAGTTTTGATACGGGACAGGCGGCGGGTGAGCAGTTCTTC	CASSFDTGQAAGEQFF
TRBV20-1	NA	NA	TRBJ2-3	TGCAGTGCTAGAGATTCGCTAGTAGATACGCAGTATTTT	CSARDSLVDTQYF
TRBV10-3	NA	TRBD2	TRBJ2-3	TGTGCCATCAAGCTCCGCCCGGGAGGAGTAGCGGGGGCCCCGGATACGCAGTATTTT	CAIKLRPGGVAGAPDTQYF